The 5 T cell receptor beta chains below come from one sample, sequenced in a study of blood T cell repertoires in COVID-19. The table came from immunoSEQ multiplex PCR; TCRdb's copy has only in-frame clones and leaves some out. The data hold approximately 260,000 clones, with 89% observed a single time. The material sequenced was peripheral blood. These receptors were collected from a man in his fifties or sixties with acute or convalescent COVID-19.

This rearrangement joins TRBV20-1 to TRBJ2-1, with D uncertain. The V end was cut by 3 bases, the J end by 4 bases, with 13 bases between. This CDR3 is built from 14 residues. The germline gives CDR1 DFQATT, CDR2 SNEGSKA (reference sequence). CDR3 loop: CSASISSYYNEQFF. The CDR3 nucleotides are TGCAGTGCTAGTATATCCTCCTATTACAATGAGCAGTTCTTC.

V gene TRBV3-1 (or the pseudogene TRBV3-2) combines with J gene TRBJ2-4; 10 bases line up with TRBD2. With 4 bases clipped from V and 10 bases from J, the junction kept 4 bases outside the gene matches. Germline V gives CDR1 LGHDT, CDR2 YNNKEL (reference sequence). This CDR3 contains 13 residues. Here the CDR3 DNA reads TGTGCCAGCAGCCCCCAGCGGGGGGGTATTCAGTACTTC. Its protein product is CASSPQRGGIQYF.

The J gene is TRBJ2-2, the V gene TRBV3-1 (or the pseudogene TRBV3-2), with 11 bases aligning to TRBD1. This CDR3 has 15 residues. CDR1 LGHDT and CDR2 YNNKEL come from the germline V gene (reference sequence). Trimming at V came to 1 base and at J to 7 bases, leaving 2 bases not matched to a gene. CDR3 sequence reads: CASSQGTGGVGELFF. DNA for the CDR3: TGTGCCAGCAGCCAAGGGACAGGGGGCGTCGGGGAGCTGTTTTTT.

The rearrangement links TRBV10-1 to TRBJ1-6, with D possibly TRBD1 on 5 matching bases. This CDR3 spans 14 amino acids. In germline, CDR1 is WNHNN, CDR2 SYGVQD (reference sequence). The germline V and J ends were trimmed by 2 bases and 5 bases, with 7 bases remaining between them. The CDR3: CASSEGTHNSPLHF. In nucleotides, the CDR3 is TGCGCCAGCAGTGAGGGGACTCATAATTCACCCCTCCACTTT.

DNA for the CDR3: TGTGCCAGTAGTATTAGTAGAAATGAAAAACTGTTTTTT. Amino acids: CASSISRNEKLFF. The V call is TRBV19, the J call TRBJ1-4; no clear D gene. The CDR3 extends over 13 amino acids. The germline CDR1 and CDR2 sequences are LNHDA and SQIVND (reference sequence). V lost 3 bases and J 5 bases, leaving 7 bases between the germline ends.